This is a list of T cell receptor beta chains from one sample in a study of cytomegalovirus exposure and HLA in healthy donors. Profiled with immunoSEQ multiplex PCR; TCRdb holds only in-frame clones, not every one. In the table there are some 140,000 clones, 65% to 80% of which are singletons. Sample: PBMCs. The receptors were gathered from a human donor in good health. CDR3s include the opening cysteine and the closing phenylalanine or tryptophan. The D gene is left open where the match is weak. Clone size appears in some rows only: once, few, many, or a class for an expanded clone.

abundance	d_gene	v_gene	j_gene	CDR3nt	CDR3aa
-	TRBD1	TRBV5-5	TRBJ2-7	TGTGCCAGCAGCTTCTCGGGACAGGGTCTTTACGAGCAGTACTTC	CASSFSGQGLYEQYF
-	-	TRBV18	TRBJ2-1	TGTGCCAGCTCACCAGCTGAGGGAGTCCTAAACAATGAGCAGTTCTTC	CASSPAEGVLNNEQFF
few	-	TRBV6-1	TRBJ1-5	TGTGCCAGCAGTAACTCAGGGCGCAATCAGCCCCAGCATTTT	CASSNSGRNQPQHF
-	TRBD1	TRBV5-1	TRBJ2-7	TGCGCCAGCAGCCAGGGACAGGGGGCCGGGGAGCAGTACTTC	CASSQGQGAGEQYF
once	TRBD2	TRBV28	TRBJ2-1	TGTGCCAGCAGTGCGCCCCTACTAGCGCGCAATGAGCAGTTCTTC	CASSAPLLARNEQFF
-	-	TRBV4-1	TRBJ2-2	TGCGCCAGCAGCCAAGCTCCGTGGAGAAGCACCGGGGAGCTGTTTTTT	CASSQAPWRSTGELFF
-	-	TRBV9	TRBJ2-2	TGTGCCAGCAGCTCCCTCCAGGGGGGCCCCGGGGAGCTGTTTTTT	CASSSLQGGPGELFF
-	-	TRBV6-5	TRBJ2-2	TGTGCCAGCAGCAGCGCTCGGGCGAACACCGGGGAGCTGTTTTTT	CASSSARANTGELFF
-	TRBD1	TRBV11-1	TRBJ2-7	TGTGCCAGCAGCTTAAGGCTTTCCGGGACAGGGGACTACGAGCAGTACTTC	CASSLRLSGTGDYEQYF
-	-	TRBV27	TRBJ2-1	TGTGCCAGCAGTTTGACTAGTATGGTGCGGAATGAGCAGTTCTTC	CASSLTSMVRNEQFF
few	-	TRBV5-1	TRBJ2-2	TGCGCCAGCAGCGCTAGCGCGAACACCGGGGAGCTGTTTTTT	CASSASANTGELFF
-	TRBD2	TRBV5-1	TRBJ2-7	TGCGCCAGCAGCTTGGGGGACCGACTAGCGGGAGGTCCTCAGTACTTC	CASSLGDRLAGGPQYF
few	-	TRBV2	TRBJ1-1	TGTGCCAGCAATGTGATTACAAGAACTGAAGCTTTCTTT	CASNVITRTEAFF